This passage covers 25 T cell receptor beta chains from one sample sequenced in a study of beta chain features in type 1 diabetes. Whole-study findings and limits: Across all four CD4+ subsets, people with type 1 diabetes showed modestly shorter TCRB CDR3s.

These receptors are not linked to any known antigen. The authors reverse transcribed all of the isolated RNA, so sequencing captured expressed TCRB transcripts. Profiled with immunoSEQ multiplex PCR; TCRdb holds only in-frame clones, not every one. The sample shows about 640,000 clones, around 12% of them seen only once. Sequenced: naive CD4+ T cells from blood. The receptors were gathered from a man between 25 and 39 years old with type 1 diabetes.

The V gene is TRBV9, the J gene TRBJ2-7, with 7 bases aligning to TRBD2. V shed 0 bases and J 0 bases; nucleotides not matched to a gene: 6. Germline V gene lookup returns CDR1 SGDLS and CDR2 YYNGEE. The CDR3 loop spans 16 amino acids. The DNA of the CDR3 is TGTGCCAGCAGCGTAGGTCTAGCGGATATCTCCTACGAGCAGTACTTC. Translating it yields CASSVGLADISYEQYF.

Remarks on this clone: The sample holds other DNA sequences that translate to the same CDR3. The chain uses TRBV18 and TRBJ2-5; tentative D call: TRBD1 (6 bases). The V gene's germline CDR1 is KGHSH and CDR2 LQKENI. CDR3 size: 13 residues. V was trimmed by 4 bases and J by 2 bases, leaving 8 bases between them. This chain's CDR3 is CASSLGQQETQYF. The CDR3 DNA reads as TGTGCCAGCTCACTTGGACAGCAAGAGACCCAGTACTTC.

This clone was seen a few times. J is TRBJ2-3 and V is TRBV7-6; the match to TRBD2 covers 10 bases. This CDR3 is 15 amino acids long. The germline CDR1 and CDR2 sequences are SGHVS and FNYEAQ. Trimming took 6 bases from V and 1 from J; bases not matched to a gene: 4. Here the CDR3 DNA reads TGTGCCAGCAGTTTTGGACTAGCGGGCACAGATACGCAGTATTTT. Its translation: CASSFGLAGTDTQYF.

V usage is TRBV5-6 and J usage is TRBJ2-5; D possibly corresponds to TRBD2 (6 bases). This CDR3 has 15 amino acids. CDR1 SGHDT and CDR2 YYEEEE come from the germline V gene. Trimming pared 4 bases from V and 5 bases from J, leaving 18 bases between. In DNA form, the CDR3 reads TGTGCCAGCAGCCCCGGAGGGCAGACGGGGGAGACCCAGTACTTC. Encoded protein: CASSPGGQTGETQYF. Combining the CDR3 with reference TRBV5-6 and TRBJ2-5 gives the whole variable domain DAGVTQSPTHLIKTRGQQVTLRCSPKSGHDTVSWYQQALGQGPQFIFQYYEEEERQRGNFPDRFSGHQFPNYSSELNVNALLLGDSALYLCASSPGGQTGETQYFGPGTRLLVL.

The genes are TRBV29-1 and TRBJ2-2; D is uncertain. With 8 bases removed from V and 5 bases from J, the gap between germline ends came to 9 bases. Germline assignment: CDR1 SQVTM and CDR2 ANQGSEA. This CDR3 has 11 residues. CDR3: CSTLNTGELFF. The DNA for the CDR3 is TGCAGCACGTTGAATACCGGGGAGCTGTTTTTT.

The chain uses TRBV21-1 and TRBJ1-2; TRBD1, the table's D call, lacks a check against the DNA. TRBV21-1 is marked as a pseudogene. This CDR3 spans 17 amino acids. The CDR3, as DNA: TGTGCCAGCACCACGAGGGTCCGGGACAGACCTAACTATGGCTACACCTTC. It yields the protein CASTTRVRDRPNYGYTF.

CDR3 in DNA: TGCGCCAGCAGCTTGGCCGGGGAGGGTTGGCAGCCCCAGCATTTT. Its protein product is CASSLAGEGWQPQHF. The chain links TRBV5-1 to TRBJ1-5; D is uncertain. Trimming cost V 0 bases and J 7 bases, with 14 bases left between them. Germline V gene data show CDR1 as SGHRS and CDR2 as YFSETQ. This CDR3 spans 15 amino acids.

This clone has more than one count but fewer than ten. V usage is TRBV7-9 and J usage is TRBJ1-2; no clear D. CDR3 size: 14 residues. V was clipped by 2 bases and J by 2 bases, with 9 bases between them. Germline lookup yields CDR1 SEHNR and CDR2 FQNEAQ (reference sequence). The CDR3 DNA follows: TGTGCCAGCAGCTTATTTATGGACAACTATGGCTACACCTTC. Protein sequence: CASSLFMDNYGYTF.

This clone was counted a few times. The V gene is TRBV6-5, the J gene TRBJ2-6; D unclear. V lost 4 bases, J lost 0 bases, and 10 bases lay in between. Germline V gene sequence: CDR1 MNHEY, CDR2 SVGAGI. The CDR3 has 16 amino acids. The CDR3 sequence is CASSWQVPSGANVLTF. For the CDR3, the DNA is TGTGCCAGCAGTTGGCAGGTGCCCTCTGGGGCCAACGTCCTGACTTTC.

There are a few counts of this clone. The chain joins TRBV25-1 to TRBJ1-2, with 7 bases lining up with TRBD1. The CDR3 sequence is 15 residues long. Trimming cost V 2 bases and J 4 bases; bases outside gene matches: 7. Germline V gives CDR1 MGHDK, CDR2 SYGVNS. CDR3 nucleotides: TGTGCCAGCAGTGAAATTCGACAGGGCCGCTATGGCTACACCTTC. Its translation is CASSEIRQGRYGYTF.

This clone was seen only a few times. V usage is TRBV10-3 and J usage is TRBJ2-1; unclear D gene. The germline V gene has CDR1 ENHRY and CDR2 SYGVKD. The CDR3 has 15 residues. The germline V and J ends were trimmed by 5 bases and 9 bases, with 20 bases remaining between them. The CDR3 DNA follows: TGTGCCATCAGTCCCGGGCCGGTGGTACTGGCTGAGCAGTTCTTC. This encodes CAISPGPVVLAEQFF.

This chain joins TRBV19 and TRBJ2-7; weak D call: TRBD1 (5 bases). Germline V gene sequence: CDR1 LNHDA, CDR2 SQIVND (reference sequence). Trimming shortened V by 1 base and J by 3 bases, and 10 bases separated the two germline ends. The CDR3 loop spans 14 amino acids. The CDR3 loop is CASSIGQGFYEQYF. For the CDR3, the DNA is TGTGCCAGTAGTATAGGTCAGGGTTTCTACGAGCAGTACTTC.

CDR3 loop: CASSQDLGGTDTQYF. The CDR3 coding sequence is TGCGCCAGCAGCCAAGATCTAGGGGGCACAGATACGCAGTATTTT. This sequence joins TRBV4-3 and TRBJ2-3; tentative D call: TRBD1 (5 bases). Germline-derived CDR1 and CDR2 are LGHNA and YSLEER. The V end was cut by 0 bases, the J end by 1 base, with 8 bases between. The CDR3 sequence is 15 residues long.

The chain recombines TRBV4-1 with TRBJ1-5; 7 bases line up with TRBD1. This CDR3 spans 15 amino acids. CDR1 is MGHRA and CDR2 is YSYEKL in the germline V gene. V gave up 3 bases and J gave up 5 bases; unmatched junction bases: 7. The CDR3 nucleotides are TGCGCCAGCAGCCACCCAGACAGGGCTTATCAGCCCCAGCATTTT. Translating gives CASSHPDRAYQPQHF.

The chain is built from TRBV19 and TRBJ1-5; 9 bases are shared with TRBD1. CDR3 size: 13 residues. Per germline, CDR1 LNHDA and CDR2 SQIVND (reference sequence). V gave up 4 bases and J gave up 5 bases; unmatched junction bases: 0. CDR3 DNA sequence: TGTGCCAGTAGTAGGGACAGGGATCAGCCCCAGCATTTT. Amino acids: CASSRDRDQPQHF.

The chain is built from TRBV4-2 and TRBJ1-5; D is uncertain. Germline V CDR1 and CDR2: LGHNA, YNFKEQ. There are 14 residues in the CDR3. V lost 4 bases and J lost 0, with 7 bases in between. The CDR3 reads CASSLDFSNQPQHF. CDR3 nucleotide sequence: TGTGCCAGCAGCCTGGACTTTAGCAATCAGCCCCAGCATTTT.

This clone was detected a few times. For the CDR3, the DNA is TGCGCCAGCAGCTTGGGTGTAGAGACCCAGTACTTC. It codes for CASSLGVETQYF. The V gene is TRBV5-1, the J gene TRBJ2-5; D remains unclear. The germline gives CDR1 SGHRS, CDR2 YFSETQ. This CDR3 region has 12 residues. V was pared by 0 bases and J by 4 bases, with 4 bases between.

This clone was observed a handful of times. This sequence joins TRBV6-5 and TRBJ2-7; TRBD1 aligns across 8 bases. After removal of 8 bases from V and 5 bases from J, the junction contained 2 bases not matched to a gene. The CDR3 consists of 11 residues. Germline lookup yields CDR1 MNHEY and CDR2 SVGAGI. CDR3 loop: CASLGQDEQYF. In nucleotides, the CDR3 is TGTGCCAGCCTGGGACAGGACGAGCAGTACTTC.

The chain combines TRBV2 with TRBJ2-3; tentative D call: TRBD1 (6 bases). Trimming took 3 bases from V and 2 from J, leaving 12 bases between them. Germline V gene data show CDR1 as SNHLY and CDR2 as FYNNEI. The CDR3 length is 15 residues. CDR3 region: CASSEDWTVTDTQYF. The CDR3 region has the DNA TGTGCCAGCAGTGAGGATTGGACAGTCACAGATACGCAGTATTTT.

The genes are TRBV5-1 and TRBJ2-5; D possibly corresponds to TRBD1 (5 bases). The CDR3 sequence is 13 residues long. In germline, CDR1 is SGHRS, CDR2 YFSETQ. V gave up 2 bases and J gave up 5 bases, with 10 bases separating them. The CDR3 reads CASSLGVGETQYF. The CDR3 DNA reads as TGCGCCAGCAGCTTAGGGGTTGGGGAGACCCAGTACTTC.

As for this clone: This specimen includes other DNA sequences encoding the same CDR3. The J gene is TRBJ1-1, the V gene TRBV14; D is undetermined. The CDR3 length is 13 residues. Germline loops: CDR1 SGHDN, CDR2 FVKESK. V lost 1 base to trimming and J lost 2 bases, with 5 bases between them. CDR3 amino acids: CASSQVRNTEAFF. CDR3 nucleotides: TGTGCCAGCAGCCAAGTAAGAAACACTGAAGCTTTCTTT.

V gene TRBV5-1 combines with J gene TRBJ2-1; D might be TRBD1 (5 bases). The CDR3 has 15 residues. Trimming stripped 3 bases from V and 6 bases from J, with 16 bases between. Germline V gene sequence: CDR1 SGHRS, CDR2 YFSETQ. The CDR3, as DNA: TGCGCCAGCAGCTCAACAGGCTCAGGGTTCAATGAGCAGTTCTTC. Protein: CASSSTGSGFNEQFF.

CDR3 in amino acids: CASSATASNYGYTF. In nucleotides, the CDR3 is TGTGCCAGCAGCGCGACGGCCTCCAACTATGGCTACACCTTC. This chain uses TRBV9 with TRBJ1-2; no firm D call. The germline gives CDR1 SGDLS, CDR2 YYNGEE. With 3 bases removed from V and 2 bases from J, the gap between germline ends came to 11 bases. The CDR3 has 14 amino acids. The full variable domain, its missing parts supplied by reference TRBV9 and TRBJ1-2, is DSGVTQTPKHLITATGQRVTLRCSPRSGDLSVYWYQQSLDQGLQFLIQYYNGEERAKGNILERFSAQQFPDLHSELNLSSLELGDSALYFCASSATASNYGYTFGSGTRLTVV.

This clone appeared a few times. The rearrangement uses TRBV5-1 and TRBJ1-5, with a possible D match to TRBD1 (5 bases). Trimming cost V 3 bases and J 0 bases, with 16 bases left between them. The CDR3 spans 17 residues. Looked up from germline, CDR1 is SGHRS and CDR2 is YFSETQ. The CDR3 is CASSSSDSSDSNQPQHF. The CDR3 bases are TGCGCCAGCAGCTCCAGTGACAGCTCGGATAGCAATCAGCCCCAGCATTTT.

This chain joins TRBV19 and TRBJ1-1; D is ambiguous. There are 16 residues in the CDR3. CDR1 LNHDA and CDR2 SQIVND come from the germline V gene (reference sequence). Trimming took 6 bases from V and 0 from J, leaving 17 bases between them. CDR3 DNA: TGTGCCAGTAGGGTCCCGGACGGACGGATGAACACTGAAGCTTTCTTT. Protein product: CASRVPDGRMNTEAFF.